This T cell receptor beta chain stems from a study of cytotoxic CD8 clonotypes in ibrutinib-treated CLL. Across the study: 24 partial and 2 complete responses; at median 68 months, around 14 remitted, approximately 12 progressed.

Only in-frame clones appear in the TCRdb table, and some are missing; sequencing was by immunoSEQ multiplex PCR. The table includes approximately 35,000 clones, about 64% detected once. Trimming at V came to 6 bases and at J to 4 bases, leaving 6 bases not matched to a gene. In germline, CDR1 is MNHEY, CDR2 SMNVEV (reference sequence). This CDR3 has 15 amino acids. The V call is TRBV27, the J call TRBJ1-4; TRBD1 aligns across 9 bases. The receptor was derived from a human donor with chronic lymphocytic leukemia. This specimen was PBMCs, taken at disease progression, from a patient treated with ibrutinib. The CDR3 spells CASRQRTGVNEKLFF. The CDR3, as DNA: TGTGCCAGCAGACAAAGGACAGGGGTTAATGAAAAACTGTTTTTT.